The 18 T cell receptor beta chains presented below share a single source sample, sequenced in a study of neoadjuvant anti-PD-1 for oral cavity cancer. The time point denotes: after neoadjuvant nivolumab, at surgical resection. The table came from immunoSEQ multiplex PCR; TCRdb's copy has only in-frame clones and leaves some out. The sample includes about 14,000 clones, 60% to 80% of them seen just once. The specimen was PBMCs, collected after nivolumab (anti-PD-1) treatment. These receptor sequences come from a person between 40 and 80 years old with oral cavity squamous cell carcinoma.

The chain couples TRBV9 to TRBJ2-3; no definite D call. The CDR3 has 11 residues. V was cut by 3 bases and J by 10 bases, with 9 bases left in between. The V gene's germline CDR1 is SGDLS and CDR2 YYNGEE. CDR3 DNA: TGTGCCAGCAGCGGCAGAAGAGCGCAGTATTTT. It specifies CASSGRRAQYF.

The chain joins TRBV9 to TRBJ2-3; either TRBD1 or TRBD2 may fit D (7 bases each). The CDR3 runs 15 residues. Germline V gene lookup returns CDR1 SGDLS and CDR2 YYNGEE. V was clipped by 7 bases and J by 2 bases, with 17 bases between them. CDR3 nucleotides: TGTGCCAGCGGGGAGGGGGCATGGGTCACAGATACGCAGTATTTT. This translates into CASGEGAWVTDTQYF.

V and J are TRBV4-1 and TRBJ2-7; D is uncertain. The germline gives CDR1 MGHRA, CDR2 YSYEKL. The CDR3 consists of 14 residues. The V end was cut by 1 base, the J end by 7 bases, with 14 bases between. The CDR3 region has the DNA TGCGCCAGCAGCCAAGGGCACAGCCCTTTAGAGCAGTACTTC. This encodes CASSQGHSPLEQYF.

This clone was seen a handful of times. This chain joins TRBV25-1 and TRBJ1-4, with D possibly matching TRBD1 (6 bases). V gave up 3 bases and J gave up 6 bases, with 17 bases separating them. Looked up from germline, CDR1 is MGHDK and CDR2 is SYGVNS. This CDR3 comprises 16 residues. This CDR3 reads CASSDTTRHRDEKLFF. DNA of the CDR3: TGTGCCAGCAGTGATACTACAAGACACAGGGATGAAAAACTGTTTTTT.

The CDR3 loop reads CASSPTGGTEQYF. Here the CDR3 DNA reads TGCGCCAGCAGCCCGACAGGAGGCACCGAGCAGTACTTC. The gene calls are TRBV5-1 and TRBJ2-7; weak D call: TRBD1 (6 bases). CDR3 length: 13 amino acids. Trimming left V 4 bases short and J 6 bases short, with 14 bases between. Germline CDR1 is SGHRS and CDR2 is YFSETQ.

The chain carries TRBV2 and TRBJ2-2; the D gene is possibly TRBD1 (5 bases). V was shortened by 11 bases and J by 3 bases, with 10 bases between the two germline ends. CDR3 length equals 12 residues. Germline V gene sequence: CDR1 SNHLY, CDR2 FYNNEI. Here the CDR3 reads CAVSRDTGELFF. Written as DNA, the CDR3 is TGTGCCGTCTCCAGGGACACCGGGGAGCTGTTTTTT.

This clone was counted once. J is TRBJ2-2 and V is TRBV7-2; D is undetermined. CDR1 and CDR2 from the germline V gene are SGHTA and FQGNSA. The V end was cut by 7 bases, the J end by 6 bases, with 15 bases between. The CDR3 extends over 14 amino acids. DNA of the CDR3: TGTGCCAGCACCGCTCGGTTCGCGGCCGGGGAGCTGTTTTTT. Residues: CASTARFAAGELFF.

The V gene is TRBV18, the J gene TRBJ2-7, with TRBD1 identical over 10 bases. J lost 6 bases, V lost 2 bases, and 4 bases had no gene match. This CDR3 spans 14 amino acids. The V gene's germline CDR1 is KGHSH and CDR2 LQKENI. CDR3 nucleotide sequence: TGTGCCAGCTCACCAGACAGGGGGCGTCGCGAGCAGTACTTC. It translates to CASSPDRGRREQYF.

This chain connects TRBV9 to TRBJ2-7; D gene uncertain. Trimming removed 0 bases at V and 3 bases at J, with 13 bases between. Germline CDR1 SGDLS, CDR2 YYNGEE. This CDR3 is 15 amino acids long. CDR3 in amino acids: CASSVDPDAHYEQYF. The DNA for the CDR3 is TGTGCCAGCAGCGTAGATCCGGACGCACACTACGAGCAGTACTTC.

This chain joins TRBV7-7 and TRBJ2-1; 8 bases are a match to TRBD2. V shed 5 bases and J 6 bases; nucleotides not matched to a gene: 15. CDR1 and CDR2 (germline): SSHAT, FNYEAQ (reference sequence). CDR3 length: 17 amino acids. For the CDR3, the DNA is TGTGCCAGCAGCCCCGGGAGGGCAGGGACCCGGGGCAATGAGCAGTTCTTC. The encoded protein is CASSPGRAGTRGNEQFF.

The table lists this clone with a few counts. The rearrangement links TRBV13 to TRBJ2-2; D unresolved. Germline V lookup: CDR1 PRHDT, CDR2 FYEKMQ (reference sequence). Trimming removed 5 bases at V and 0 bases at J, with 7 bases between. The CDR3 extends over 14 amino acids. The CDR3 coding sequence is TGTGCCAGCAGCGGGGATCCGAACACCGGGGAGCTGTTTTTT. Protein: CASSGDPNTGELFF.

This clone was picked up a small number of times. V gene TRBV5-1 combines with J gene TRBJ1-2; perhaps TRBD1 as D (5 bases). Germline values: CDR1 SGHRS, CDR2 YFSETQ. Trimming shortened V by 1 base and J by 6 bases, and 13 bases separated the two germline ends. The CDR3 has 14 amino acids. For the CDR3, the DNA is TGCGCCAGCAGCTTGCGTTCGGGGGTTAATGGCTACACCTTC. Translating gives CASSLRSGVNGYTF.

The chain carries TRBV7-9 and TRBJ1-3, with D hard to call. This CDR3 spans 13 amino acids. V lost 4 bases and J lost 0, with 4 bases in between. Germline V gene data show CDR1 as SEHNR and CDR2 as FQNEAQ (reference sequence). CDR3 residues: CASSSNSGNTIYF. Written as DNA, the CDR3 is TGTGCCAGCAGCTCTAACTCTGGAAACACCATATATTTT.

In this sample, this clone turned up once. V and J are TRBV7-8 and TRBJ2-1; 7 bases agree with TRBD2. The CDR3 length is 15 residues. From germline, CDR1 is SGHVS and CDR2 FQNEAQ. V shed 5 bases, J shed 3 bases, and the junction held 7 bases outside the gene matches. CDR3 coding DNA: TGTGCCAGCAGCGCCCGTCGCGGGAGCTACAATGAGCAGTTCTTC. Its translation is CASSARRGSYNEQFF. Full variable domain (rest looked up from reference TRBV7-8 and TRBJ2-1): GAGVSQSPRYKVAKRGQDVALRCDPISGHVSLFWYQQALGQGPEFLTYFQNEAQLDKSGLPSDRFFAERPEGSVSTLKIQRTQQEDSAVYLCASSARRGSYNEQFFGPGTRLTVL.

J is TRBJ1-5 and V is TRBV28, with D uncertain. The CDR3 totals 15 residues. Germline CDR1 is MDHEN and CDR2 is SYDVKM. Deletions cut 2 bases from V and 4 bases from J, with 12 bases between. CDR3 amino acids: CASSLQGRWNQPQHF. The CDR3 DNA reads as TGTGCCAGCAGTTTACAAGGGAGGTGGAATCAGCCCCAGCATTTT.

The CDR3 nucleotides read TGTGCCAGCAGCTTAGGCGGGGGCGGAAGCTCCTACAATGAGCAGTTCTTC. It codes for CASSLGGGGSSYNEQFF. The genes are TRBV7-8 and TRBJ2-1, with D possibly TRBD2 on 7 matching bases. The germline CDR1 and CDR2 sequences are SGHVS and FQNEAQ. The germline V and J ends were trimmed by 1 base and 0 bases, with 13 bases remaining between them. CDR3 length: 17 amino acids.

The rearrangement uses TRBV5-5 and TRBJ1-3; D gene ambiguous. This CDR3 is built from 15 residues. CDR1 is SGHKS and CDR2 is YYEKEE in the germline V gene (reference sequence). Trimming stripped 6 bases from V and 3 bases from J, with 16 bases between. The CDR3 sequence is CASTARRVFGNTIYF. The CDR3 DNA reads as TGTGCCAGCACCGCCAGACGGGTTTTTGGAAACACCATATATTTT.

This sequence joins TRBV5-1 and TRBJ1-1; TRBD1 might be the D (6 bases). The CDR3 covers 12 residues. The ends were cut back, 4 bases at V and 11 bases at J, with 15 bases in the middle. Germline-derived CDR1 and CDR2 are SGHRS and YFSETQ. The CDR3 protein is CASSDLQGTAFF. The CDR3 DNA reads TGCGCCAGCAGCGATTTACAGGGTACGGCTTTCTTT.